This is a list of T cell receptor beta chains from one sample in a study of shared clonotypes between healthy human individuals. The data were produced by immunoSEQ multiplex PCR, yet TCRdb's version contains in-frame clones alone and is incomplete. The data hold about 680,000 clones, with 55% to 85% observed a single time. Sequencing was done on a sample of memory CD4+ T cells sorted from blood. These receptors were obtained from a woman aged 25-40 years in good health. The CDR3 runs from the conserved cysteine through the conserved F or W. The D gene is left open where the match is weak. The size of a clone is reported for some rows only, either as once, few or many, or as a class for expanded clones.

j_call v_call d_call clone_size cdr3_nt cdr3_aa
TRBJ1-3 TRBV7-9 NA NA TGTGCCAGCAGCCCGACCGGGACGGGAAACACCATATATTTT CASSPTGTGNTIYF
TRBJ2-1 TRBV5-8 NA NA TGTGCCAGCAGCTTTCACAATGAGCAGTTCTTC CASSFHNEQFF
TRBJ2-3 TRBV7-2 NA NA TGTGCCAGCAGCCCTTATTACACAGATACGCAGTATTTT CASSPYYTDTQYF
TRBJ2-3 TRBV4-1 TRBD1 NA TGCGCCAGCAGCCAAGGACAGGGGGCGACAGATACGCAGTATTTT CASSQGQGATDTQYF
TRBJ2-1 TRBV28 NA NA TGTGCCAGCAGTCCCCGCCTGGGCAGGGGAGGGGAATACAATGAGCAGTTCTTC CASSPRLGRGGEYNEQFF
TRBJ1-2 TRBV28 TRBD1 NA TGTGCCAGCAGGCCGGGACAGGGGACACTTGGCTACACCTTC CASRPGQGTLGYTF
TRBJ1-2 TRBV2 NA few TGTGCCAGCCTCAACTATGGCTACACCTTC CASLNYGYTF
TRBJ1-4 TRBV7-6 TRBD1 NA TGTGCCAGCAGCCACAGGGGGTCTAATGAAAAACTGTTTTTT CASSHRGSNEKLFF
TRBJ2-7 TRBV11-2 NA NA TGTGCCAGCAGCTTAGGGACACTAACTAGCTCCTACGAGCAGTACTTC CASSLGTLTSSYEQYF
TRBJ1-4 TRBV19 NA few TGTGCCAGTAGTTTTCAGGGAAAGGCAACTAATGAAAAACTGTTTTTT CASSFQGKATNEKLFF
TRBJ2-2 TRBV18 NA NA TGTGCCAGCTCACCAGAGGCGGGCGGGGAGCTGTTTTTT CASSPEAGGELFF
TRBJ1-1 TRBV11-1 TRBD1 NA TGTGCCAGCAGCTCCAGGGGGTTGAACACTGAAGCTTTCTTT CASSSRGLNTEAFF
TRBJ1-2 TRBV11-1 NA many TGTGCCAGCAGCTTTGGGCTCTATGGCTACACCTTC CASSFGLYGYTF
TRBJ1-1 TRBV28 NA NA TGTGCCAGCAGGGAAAGGGCCCTCGGTAGAGCTTTCTTT CASRERALGRAFF
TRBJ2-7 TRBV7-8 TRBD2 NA TGTGCCAGCAGCACCGCAACAGGCGGGGGCTACGAGCAGTACTTC CASSTATGGGYEQYF
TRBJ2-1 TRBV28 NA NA TGTGCCAGCACCGAGCCCGGTCGTGGGGACAATGAGCAGTTCTTC CASTEPGRGDNEQFF
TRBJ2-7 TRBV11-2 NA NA TGTGCCAGCAGCTTAGAGATAGCGAGCTCCTACGAGCAGTACTTC CASSLEIASSYEQYF
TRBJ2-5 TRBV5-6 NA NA TGTGCCAGCAGCTTGTCACTTCAGACCCAGTACTTC CASSLSLQTQYF
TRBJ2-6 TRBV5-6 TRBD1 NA TGTGCCAGCAGCTTGGACAGGGGTAACGGGGCCAACGTCCTGACTTTC CASSLDRGNGANVLTF
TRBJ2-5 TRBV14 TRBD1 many TGTGCCAGCAGCCATAGGCGTGGCAGGGGGCGCGGAGAGACCCAGTACTTC CASSHRRGRGRGETQYF
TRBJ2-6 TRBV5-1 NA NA TGCGCCAGCAGCTTGGCGGCGGCAGGTCCTTCTGGGGCCAACGTCCTGACTTTC CASSLAAAGPSGANVLTF
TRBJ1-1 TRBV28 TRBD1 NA TGTGCCAGCAGTTCGGGACAGCGGGGGACTGAAGCTTTCTTT CASSSGQRGTEAFF
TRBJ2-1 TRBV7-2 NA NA TGTGCCGCCGGGGCCTCACGGGTAGAGCAGTTCTTC CAAGASRVEQFF
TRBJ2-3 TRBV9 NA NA TGTGCCAGCAGCGTACGCGAGTGGGTGACAGATACGCAGTATTTT CASSVREWVTDTQYF
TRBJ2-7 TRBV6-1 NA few TGTGCCAGCCTCAGCGAAAGATACGAGCAGTACTTC CASLSERYEQYF
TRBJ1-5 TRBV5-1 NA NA TGCGCCAGCAGCTTGGATGGGGGAAATCAGCCCCAGCATTTT CASSLDGGNQPQHF
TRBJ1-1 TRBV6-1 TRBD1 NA TGTGCCAGCAAGGGACAGGCGGTTGTTGGCACTGAAGCTTTCTTT CASKGQAVVGTEAFF
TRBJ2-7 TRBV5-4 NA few TGTGCCAGCAGCTTGGATAGCGAGCAGTACTTC CASSLDSEQYF
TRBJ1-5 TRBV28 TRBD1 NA TGTGCCAGCAGCCTACAGGGGGCACGCAATCAGCCCCAGCATTTT CASSLQGARNQPQHF
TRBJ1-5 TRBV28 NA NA TGTGCCAGCATAGACGGGTCGTCGGGCAATCAGCCCCAGCATTTT CASIDGSSGNQPQHF
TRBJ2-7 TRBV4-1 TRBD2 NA TGCGCCAGCAGCCAGGTACTAGCGGGACCGACCTACGAGCAGTACTTC CASSQVLAGPTYEQYF
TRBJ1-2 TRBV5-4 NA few TGTGCCAGCAGGGAGGGACAACTGAACTATGGCTACACCTTC CASREGQLNYGYTF
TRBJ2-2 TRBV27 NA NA TGTGCCAGCAGGAAACCGCAGGGTTTCGGGGAGCTGTTTTTT CASRKPQGFGELFF
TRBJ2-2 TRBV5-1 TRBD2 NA TGCGCCAGCGTTGGGACTAGCGGATCATTATCGAACACCGGGGAGCTGTTTTTT CASVGTSGSLSNTGELFF
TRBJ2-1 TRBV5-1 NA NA TGCGCCAGCAGCTCTGGCCGGGTGGGGGCCGACGGGGAGTTCTTC CASSSGRVGADGEFF
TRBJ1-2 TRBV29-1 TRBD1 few TGCAGCGTTGAAGACGAGGGGGCGGTGGTTGGCTACACCTTC CSVEDEGAVVGYTF
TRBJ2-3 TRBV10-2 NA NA TGCGCCAGCAGTGAGTCGGTGGTGGATACGCAGTATTTT CASSESVVDTQYF
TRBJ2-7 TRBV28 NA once TGTGCCAGCAGTTCAACCGGGACCCGGGAGGAGCAGTACTTC CASSSTGTREEQYF
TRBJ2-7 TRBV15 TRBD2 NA TGTGCCACCAGCAGAGACGCGGGGGGAGGGGTCTCCTACGAGCAGTACTTC CATSRDAGGGVSYEQYF
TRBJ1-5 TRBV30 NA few TGTGCCTGGAGTGTACGGGGGGGCGTACAGCCCCAGCATTTT CAWSVRGGVQPQHF
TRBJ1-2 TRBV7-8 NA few TGTGCCAGCAGCTTAAGATGGGGGGAAGGCTATGGCTACACCTTC CASSLRWGEGYGYTF
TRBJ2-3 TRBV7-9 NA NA TGTGCCAGCAGCTTAGTTCGGGGAGTCGCAGATACGCAGTATTTT CASSLVRGVADTQYF
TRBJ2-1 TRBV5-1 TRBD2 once TGCGCCAGCAGCTTGACTAGCGGCTACAATGAGCAGTTCTTC CASSLTSGYNEQFF
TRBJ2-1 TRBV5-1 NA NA TGCGCCAGCAGCGGACAGAACAATGAGCAGTTCTTC CASSGQNNEQFF
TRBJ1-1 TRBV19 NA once TGTGCCAGTGGATTACAGGGTGGTGAAGCTTTCTTT CASGLQGGEAFF
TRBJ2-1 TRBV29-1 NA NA TGCAGCGTTGATCCGTCCCACAATGAGCAGTTCTTC CSVDPSHNEQFF
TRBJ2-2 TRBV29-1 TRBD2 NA TGCAGCGTAGCGGGGGTTTCGGCCGGGGAGCTGTTTTTT CSVAGVSAGELFF
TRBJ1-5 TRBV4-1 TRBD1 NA TGCGCCAGCAGCCAAGGGGCCGTGACAGGGCTAAGGCGGCCCCAGCATTTT CASSQGAVTGLRRPQHF
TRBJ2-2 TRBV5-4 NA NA TGTGCCAGCAGCTTGGCGGGAGAGAACACCGGGGAGCTGTTTTTT CASSLAGENTGELFF
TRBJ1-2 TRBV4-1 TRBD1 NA TGCGCCAGCAGCCATCCCGGACAGGGGGCTATCTATGGCTACACCTTC CASSHPGQGAIYGYTF
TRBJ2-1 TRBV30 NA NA TGTGCCTGGAGCCCCGGGCCAAAAAAGCAGTTCTTC CAWSPGPKKQFF
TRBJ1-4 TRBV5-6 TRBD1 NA TGTGCCAGCAGTTCCAGGGGGCTCGGCGATGAAAAACTGTTTTTT CASSSRGLGDEKLFF
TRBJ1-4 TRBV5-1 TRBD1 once TGCGCCAGCAGCTTGCCCCCGCTTGGAGGGGGCTCTAATGAAAAACTGTTTTTT CASSLPPLGGGSNEKLFF